These 30 T cell receptor beta chains came from one sample sequenced in a study of beta chain features in type 1 diabetes. The entirety of the isolated RNA underwent reverse transcription, so expressed TCRB transcripts were sequenced. Using immunoSEQ multiplex PCR, the repertoire was profiled, and TCRdb retains in-frame clones only, with some absent. There are roughly 100,000 clones in the sample; approximately 30% occur only once, and 0.5% to 0.6% lies in the top ten. No antigen has been assigned to these receptors. Study-wide points: When Type 1 diabetes patients were examined, their TCRB CDR3s proved moderately but significantly shorter in all four CD4+ subsets.

The specimen sequenced was central memory CD4+ T cells from blood. Receptor source: a woman under 30 with type 1 diabetes.

The V call is TRBV27, the J call TRBJ1-1; D gene ambiguous. V lost 5 bases, J lost 0 bases, and 10 bases lay in between. The CDR3 is 14 amino acids. Germline V gives CDR1 MNHEY, CDR2 SMNVEV (reference sequence). This CDR3 is CASSPRDMNTEAFF. The CDR3 DNA reads as TGTGCCAGCAGTCCCAGAGACATGAACACTGAAGCTTTCTTT.

This clone showed up just a few times. This chain joins TRBV5-1 and TRBJ1-1, with 8 bases lining up with TRBD1. J was trimmed by 4 bases and V by 1 base; bases with no gene match: 6. The CDR3 length is 15 residues. CDR1 is SGHRS, CDR2 YFSETQ, per germline. The CDR3 reads CASSLQGARGTEAFF. The CDR3 DNA sequence: TGCGCCAGCAGCTTGCAGGGGGCGAGGGGCACTGAAGCTTTCTTT.

In its sample, this clone was seen a few times. The genes are TRBV28 and TRBJ2-4; TRBD1 might be the D (6 bases). Germline V lookup: CDR1 MDHEN, CDR2 SYDVKM. The CDR3 contains 15 residues. The V gene lost 5 bases and the J gene lost 3 bases, with 14 bases spanning the gap. CDR3 bases: TGTGCCAGCAGTCTAACAGGGTTCGGCAAAAACATTCAGTACTTC. Its protein is CASSLTGFGKNIQYF.

This clone showed up just a few times. The V call is TRBV28, the J call TRBJ2-7, with D possibly TRBD2 on 6 matching bases. This CDR3 spans 15 amino acids. V was shortened by 5 bases and J by 2 bases, with 16 bases between the two germline ends. CDR1 and CDR2 (germline): MDHEN, SYDVKM. Here the CDR3 reads CASSGWDSKPYEQYF. The CDR3 bases are TGTGCCAGCAGTGGGTGGGACTCAAAACCCTACGAGCAGTACTTC.

This clone has a handful of counts. The DNA of the CDR3 is TGTGCCAGCAGTTACGGACAGGGGGCGAGGGAGACCCAGTACTTC. The encoded protein is CASSYGQGARETQYF. The chain uses TRBV6-5 and TRBJ2-5, with 11 bases identical to TRBD1. V trimming: 2 bases; J trimming: 5 bases; junction bases outside the gene matches: 4. The CDR3 is made up of 15 amino acids. Germline values: CDR1 MNHEY, CDR2 SVGAGI.

V is TRBV5-1 and J is TRBJ1-1; the D gene is possibly TRBD1 (6 bases). Germline assignment: CDR1 SGHRS and CDR2 YFSETQ. CDR3 length equals 14 residues. With 0 bases removed from V and 8 bases from J, the gap between germline ends came to 14 bases. The CDR3 loop reads CASSLGGGRVEAFF. The CDR3 nucleotides are TGCGCCAGCAGCTTGGGGGGGGGCAGGGTCGAAGCTTTCTTT.

The J gene is TRBJ2-7, the V gene TRBV29-1, with 8 bases lining up with TRBD2. This CDR3 is built from 13 residues. Looked up from germline, CDR1 is SQVTM and CDR2 is ANQGSEA. After removal of 4 bases from V and 2 bases from J, the junction contained 4 bases not matched to a gene. CDR3 loop: CSVVVAGTYEQYF. DNA of the CDR3: TGCAGCGTTGTCGTAGCGGGAACCTACGAGCAGTACTTC.

This clone is a singleton in its sample. The chain employs TRBV2 and TRBJ2-1; TRBD1 agrees at 8 bases. The CDR3 runs to 14 residues. V lost 8 bases, J lost 4 bases, and 7 bases stayed unmatched. CDR1 and CDR2 from the germline V gene are SNHLY and FYNNEI. This CDR3 reads CASQMGQEYNEQFF. The CDR3 DNA sequence: TGTGCCAGCCAAATGGGACAGGAATACAATGAGCAGTTCTTC.

The chain has TRBV11-2 and TRBJ2-1; a possible D gene is TRBD2 (5 bases). There are 14 residues in the CDR3. Deletions cut 5 bases from V and 5 bases from J, with 13 bases between. Per germline, CDR1 SGHAT and CDR2 FQNNGV. DNA for the CDR3: TGTGCCAGCAGCCCTCTGCGAGGGCACAATGAGCAGTTCTTC. Translation gives CASSPLRGHNEQFF.

This clone was found a few times. This chain uses TRBV5-6 with TRBJ1-5; TRBD1 might be the D (6 bases). This CDR3 contains 14 residues. The germline CDR1 and CDR2 sequences are SGHDT and YYEEEE. Trimming left V 4 bases short and J 1 base short, with 9 bases between. The CDR3 DNA sequence: TGTGCCAGCAGCCGCAGGGGAAGCAATCAGCCCCAGCATTTT. Translated, it gives CASSRRGSNQPQHF.

The chain is built from TRBV30 and TRBJ2-4; 9 positions agree with TRBD2. Germline V gene sequence: CDR1 GTSNPN, CDR2 SVGIG (reference sequence). V lost 0 bases and J lost 7; bases outside the gene matches: 4. This CDR3 comprises 14 residues. The CDR3 is CAWSVGGRGNIQYF. Here the CDR3 DNA reads TGTGCCTGGAGTGTGGGCGGGAGGGGGAACATTCAGTACTTC.

This chain joins TRBV18 and TRBJ1-1; D perhaps matches TRBD1 (5 bases). CDR1 is KGHSH and CDR2 is LQKENI in the germline V gene. V was clipped by 3 bases and J by 5 bases, with 16 bases between them. The CDR3 is made up of 15 amino acids. This CDR3 is CASSPRTRAGTEAFF. CDR3 DNA: TGTGCCAGCTCACCCCGGACCAGGGCGGGGACTGAAGCTTTCTTT.

This chain links TRBV5-6 with TRBJ2-1; TRBD2 matches 8 bases. The germline CDR1 and CDR2 sequences are SGHDT and YYEEEE. The CDR3 is 19 amino acids. Trimming cost V 0 bases and J 0 bases; bases outside gene matches: 11. The CDR3 loop is CASSLAVVKRGSSYNEQFF. In DNA form, the CDR3 reads TGTGCCAGCAGCTTGGCCGTGGTGAAGCGGGGGAGCTCCTACAATGAGCAGTTCTTC.

The rearrangement links TRBV5-1 to TRBJ2-1; 7 bases match TRBD1. From germline, CDR1 is SGHRS and CDR2 YFSETQ. This CDR3 has 15 residues. The junction had 7 bases not matched to a gene; V was cut back by 3 bases and J by 4 bases. The CDR3 reads CASSSGTVDYNEQFF. In DNA form, the CDR3 reads TGCGCCAGCAGCTCGGGGACAGTGGATTACAATGAGCAGTTCTTC.

This clone was recorded a few times. Its ends do not fully match the called genes, so a read error is possible. This chain links TRBV7-9 with TRBJ1-4; 9 positions match TRBD1. Germline V gene sequence: CDR1 SEHNR, CDR2 FQNEAQ (reference sequence). The CDR3 covers 12 residues. The CDR3 is CASSLMGDRVIF. CDR3 nucleotides: TGTGCCAGCAGCTTAATGGGGGACAGGGTGATTTTT.

The chain links TRBV4-3 to TRBJ1-5; 7 nucleotides agree with TRBD1. V lost 0 bases, J lost 6 bases, and 5 bases stayed unmatched. CDR1 and CDR2 from the germline V gene are LGHNA and YSLEER. The CDR3 has 15 amino acids. The CDR3: CASSQDRQGRQPQHF. The CDR3 bases are TGCGCCAGCAGCCAAGATAGACAGGGCCGTCAGCCCCAGCATTTT.

There are a few counts of this clone. This rearrangement joins TRBV19 to TRBJ1-2; 9 bases are a match to TRBD1. V lost 5 bases, J lost 4 bases, and 11 bases stayed unmatched. CDR3 size: 16 residues. Germline CDR1 is LNHDA and CDR2 is SQIVND (reference sequence). CDR3 in DNA: TGTGCCAGTAGTCCAGGGGGACAGGGATCCTCCTATGGCTACACCTTC. It is translated as CASSPGGQGSSYGYTF.

The V call is TRBV7-9, the J call TRBJ2-3; perhaps TRBD2 as D (6 bases). V was shortened by 3 bases and J by 6 bases, with 16 bases between the two germline ends. The length of the CDR3 is 15 residues. Germline V CDR1 and CDR2: SEHNR, FQNEAQ (reference sequence). CDR3: CASSFYRPGGDTQYF. In nucleotides, the CDR3 is TGTGCCAGCAGCTTCTACAGGCCTGGGGGGGATACGCAGTATTTT.

This chain links TRBV6-1 with TRBJ2-7, with TRBD2 as a possible D gene (6 bases). The CDR3 covers 15 residues. Germline V gene lookup returns CDR1 MNHNS and CDR2 SASEGT. The V end was cut by 4 bases, the J end by 1 base, with 14 bases between. CDR3 in amino acids: CASSASTGVSYEQYF. CDR3 nucleotide sequence: TGTGCCAGCAGTGCGTCCACGGGGGTATCCTACGAGCAGTACTTC.

The genes are TRBV18 and TRBJ1-3; D gene unclear. Germline CDR1 reads KGHSH; CDR2 reads LQKENI. The CDR3 covers 16 residues. V was clipped by 0 bases and J by 3 bases, with 12 bases between them. CDR3 residues: CASSPPAGSYGNTIYF. In DNA, the CDR3 is TGTGCCAGCTCACCACCGGCGGGGTCTTATGGAAACACCATATATTTT.

The CDR3 DNA is TGTGCCAGCAGCCGACTAGCGGGAAAACAAAATACGCAGTATTTT. Protein sequence: CASSRLAGKQNTQYF. The chain joins TRBV28 to TRBJ2-3, with TRBD2 matching 11 bases. Germline CDR1 reads MDHEN; CDR2 reads SYDVKM. V dropped 6 bases and J dropped 7; count of bases not matched to a gene: 9. The CDR3 sequence is 15 residues long.

The J gene is TRBJ2-7, the V gene TRBV7-6, with a possible D match to TRBD1 (6 bases). Germline loops: CDR1 SGHVS, CDR2 FNYEAQ. V gave up 5 bases and J gave up 5 bases, with 16 bases separating them. The CDR3 sequence is 14 residues long. For the CDR3, the DNA is TGTGCCAGCAGCCACCTCGGACAGATGAACGAGCAGTACTTC. Its protein product is CASSHLGQMNEQYF.

The table lists this clone with a few counts. DNA of the CDR3: TGTGCCAGCAGCTTTGCGACAGGGTTTGAGCAGTTCTTC. Amino acids: CASSFATGFEQFF. The J gene is TRBJ2-1, the V gene TRBV14; 7 nucleotides align to TRBD1. V lost 5 bases, J lost 9 bases, and 7 bases stayed unmatched. Germline V lookup: CDR1 SGHDN, CDR2 FVKESK. The CDR3 runs 13 residues.

The chain recombines TRBV2 with TRBJ1-1; D is perhaps TRBD1 (5 bases). This CDR3 has 13 residues. Germline-derived CDR1 and CDR2 are SNHLY and FYNNEI. V was pared by 5 bases and J by 4 bases, with 11 bases between. CDR3 in DNA: TGTGCCAGCAGTTGGTGGGGGGGCACTGAAGCTTTCTTT. This gives the protein CASSWWGGTEAFF.

The chain recombines TRBV5-1 with TRBJ2-5; 9 bases match TRBD1. CDR1 is SGHRS and CDR2 is YFSETQ in the germline V gene. V gave up 3 bases and J gave up 3 bases; unmatched junction bases: 12. The CDR3 is 17 amino acids. DNA of the CDR3: TGCGCCAGCAGCTCCAAAGGACCGGGACAGGGAGAAGAGACCCAGTACTTC. Its protein product is CASSSKGPGQGEETQYF. Full variable domain (remainder filled in from reference TRBV5-1 and TRBJ2-5): KAGVTQTPRYLIKTRGQQVTLSCSPISGHRSVSWYQQTPGQGLQFLFEYFSETQRNKGNFPGRFSGRQFSNSRSEMNVSTLELGDSALYLCASSSKGPGQGEETQYFGPGTRLLVL.

A few counts support this clone. CDR3 region: CASSPRRDYEQYV. DNA for the CDR3: TGTGCCAGCAGCCCCCGTAGGGACTACGAGCAGTACGTC. This chain uses TRBV7-8 with TRBJ2-7; D is ambiguous. The length of the CDR3 is 13 residues. V was shortened by 5 bases and J by 3 bases, with 11 bases between the two germline ends. Germline CDR1 SGHVS, CDR2 FQNEAQ.

This clone was seen many times. The chain uses TRBV30 and TRBJ2-5, with TRBD1 matching 10 bases. Germline CDR1 GTSNPN, CDR2 SVGIG (reference sequence). The CDR3 sequence is 12 residues long. The ends lost 5 bases at V and 6 bases at J; junction bases unmatched: 3. Here the CDR3 DNA reads TGTGCCTGGGGACAGGGGGGGAAGACCCAGTACTTC. Amino acids: CAWGQGGKTQYF.

The chain joins TRBV18 to TRBJ1-1; D unclear. The V end was cut by 3 bases, the J end by 0 bases, with 11 bases between. The CDR3 totals 15 residues. CDR1 and CDR2 from the germline V gene are KGHSH and LQKENI. In nucleotides, the CDR3 is TGTGCCAGCTCACCTACGGATAGCTTGAACACTGAAGCTTTCTTT. This sequence encodes CASSPTDSLNTEAFF.

This clone turned up a few times. This CDR3 is also generated by other DNA sequences in the sample. The chain combines TRBV9 with TRBJ2-5, with 7 bases that match TRBD2. J was trimmed by 3 bases and V by 0 bases; bases with no gene match: 8. The CDR3 sequence is 16 residues long. Germline V gene lookup returns CDR1 SGDLS and CDR2 YYNGEE. CDR3 nucleotide sequence: TGTGCCAGCAGCGTAGAACCGGGAGGCCGTGAAGAGACCCAGTACTTC. It is translated as CASSVEPGGREETQYF.

The chain joins TRBV30 to TRBJ2-3; 7 bases agree with TRBD1. V lost 4 bases and J lost 1; bases outside the gene matches: 5. The CDR3 contains 14 residues. CDR1 and CDR2 from the germline V gene are GTSNPN and SVGIG (reference sequence). CDR3 protein: CAWMNTGGTDTQYF. CDR3 nucleotide sequence: TGTGCCTGGATGAATACAGGGGGCACAGATACGCAGTATTTT.